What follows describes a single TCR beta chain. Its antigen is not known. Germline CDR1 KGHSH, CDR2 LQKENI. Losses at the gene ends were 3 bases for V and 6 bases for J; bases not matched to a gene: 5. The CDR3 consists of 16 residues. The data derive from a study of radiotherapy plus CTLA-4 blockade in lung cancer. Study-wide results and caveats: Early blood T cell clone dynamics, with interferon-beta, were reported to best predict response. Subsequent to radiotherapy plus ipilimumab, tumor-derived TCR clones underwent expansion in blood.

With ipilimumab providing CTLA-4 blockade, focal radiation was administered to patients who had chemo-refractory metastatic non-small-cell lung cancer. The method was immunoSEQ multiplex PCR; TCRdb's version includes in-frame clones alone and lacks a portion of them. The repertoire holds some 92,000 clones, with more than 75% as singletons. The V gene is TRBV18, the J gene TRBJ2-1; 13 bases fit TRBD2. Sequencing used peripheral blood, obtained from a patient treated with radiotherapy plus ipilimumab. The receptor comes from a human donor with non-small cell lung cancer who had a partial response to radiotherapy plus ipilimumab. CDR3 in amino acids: CASSPTRLAGGNEQFF. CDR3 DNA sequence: TGTGCCAGCTCACCGACCAGACTAGCGGGAGGCAATGAGCAGTTCTTC.